This T cell receptor (beta chain) was identified during a study of CD8+ T cells in alopecia areata. As for the study in general: Patients received oral tofacitinib, 5 to 10 mg twice daily, for moderate-to-severe alopecia areata. General study points: TCR sharing was clearer in mice than between patients, perhaps partly owing to patient HLA diversity.

Sequencing templates came from extracted RNA that was reverse transcribed into cDNA. Repertoires were generated with immunoSEQ multiplex PCR, while TCRdb's copy carries only in-frame clones and drops some. Of 110,000 or so clones in the sample, roughly two fifths were seen once. Patients with alopecia areata provided lesional scalp punch biopsies as well as peripheral blood. This clone came up a few times. What it binds is unknown. The sequencing input was CD4+ T cells sorted from blood. The TCR comes from a human donor with alopecia areata.

As DNA, the CDR3 is TGTGCCAGCAGCAGACTCGTCACAGATACGCAGTATTTT. Translating gives CASSRLVTDTQYF. The gene calls are TRBV6-6 and TRBJ2-3; D call uncertain. The V and J ends lost 6 bases and 2 bases respectively, with 9 bases between them. The germline V gene has CDR1 MNHNY and CDR2 SVGAGI (reference sequence). CDR3 length equals 13 residues.